This T cell receptor (beta chain) was documented in a study of blood T cell repertoires in COVID-19 (TCRdb year 2020). For context, the study as a whole: Samples from collaborators originated in the United States, Italy and Spain and spanned both the acute and convalescent phases of COVID-19. The prospective study material was composed of cDNA or gDNA derived from T cells, B-cell-depleted T cells, or PBMCs. The dataset comprised deeply sampled blood TCRbeta repertoires from subjects exposed to, actively infected with, or recovered from COVID-19. A freely available public database, intended as a resource for researchers studying the immune response to SARS-CoV-2, is where the repertoires were released. Samples were obtained from the ongoing ImmuneRACE study (first 160 participants) and from roughly 1,300 subjects provided by 6 global collaborators. Sample metadata almost always included a de-identified subject ID, COVID-19 status, age in years and sex. Where available, HLA class I and class II types were taken from metadata supplied by the sample provider and were not determined by assay-based typing. Study-level results and caveats: Clinical and demographic metadata were provided uncurated, with the amount varying by source and participant.

To note about this clone: The antigen this receptor binds is unknown. No much larger clone is present one base from it, and per-base qualities are unavailable.

The collaborating institutions used their own protocols to collect whole blood in K2EDTA tubes. For TCRbeta analysis, collaborators shipped samples in one of three forms: frozen whole blood, isolated PBMCs, or DNA extracted from either of those sample types. TCRbeta CDR3 regions were amplified from genomic DNA by means of the immunoSEQ Assay, a bias-controlled multiplex PCR. Concerning the study's data processing: Within the assay, amplification of reference gene primers was used to estimate how many nucleated cells each sample contained. To quantify the absolute abundance of each unique TCRbeta CDR3 rearrangement, sequence reads were collapsed and filtered. For each sample, productive Simpson clonality was calculated by taking the square root of Simpson's diversity index across productive rearrangements. Drawn from immuneACCESS, this table holds only the in-frame rearrangements with V and J called that TCRdb kept. Clones are partly lost; checked studies trace under half to an unresolved V gene and leave the rest unexplained. Clone size and V and J calls were adopted from that table, with D and trimming inferred from the DNA. For this sample there are over 100,000 clones; about 85% appear just once. The biggest ten clones account for approximately 2% of the sample.

Sequences SNHLY (CDR1) and FYNNEI (CDR2) are obtained from the germline V gene. V is pruned by 8 bases and J by 4 bases, leaving 9 bases of the junction without a gene match. From its cysteine to its phenylalanine, the CDR3 spans 14 amino acids. Here the CDR3 DNA is all that survives: 42 bases in frame from base 1. The sequenced sample was peripheral blood. The chain uses TRBV2 and TRBJ2-3; 7 bases in the middle match TRBD2. This TCR derives from a man in his forties or fifties with active COVID-19. The CDR3 region reads CASASGGGADTQYF. The DNA reads TGTGCCAGCGCGTCGGGGGGAGGGGCAGATACGCAGTATTTT.